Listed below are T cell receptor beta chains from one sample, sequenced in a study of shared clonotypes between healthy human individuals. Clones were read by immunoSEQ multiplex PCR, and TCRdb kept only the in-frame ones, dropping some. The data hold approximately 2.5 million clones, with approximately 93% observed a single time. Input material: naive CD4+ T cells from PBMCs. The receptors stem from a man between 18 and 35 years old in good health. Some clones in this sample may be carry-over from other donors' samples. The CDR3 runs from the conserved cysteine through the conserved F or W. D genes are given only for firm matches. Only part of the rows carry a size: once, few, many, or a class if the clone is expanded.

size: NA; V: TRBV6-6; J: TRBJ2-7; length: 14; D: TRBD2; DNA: TGTGCCAGCAGTCCCCCGGCGGGAGGTTACGAGCAGTACTTC; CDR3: CASSPPAGGYEQYF
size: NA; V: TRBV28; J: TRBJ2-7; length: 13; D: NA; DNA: TGTGCCAGCAGCTGGGGGACTGCCGACGAGCAGTACTTC; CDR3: CASSWGTADEQYF
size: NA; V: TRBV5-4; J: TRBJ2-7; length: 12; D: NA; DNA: TGTGCCAGCAGCTCCGACTCCTACGAGCAGTACTTC; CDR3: CASSSDSYEQYF
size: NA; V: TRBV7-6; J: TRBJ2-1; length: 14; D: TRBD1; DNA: TGTGCCAGCAGCCCTAGGGACAGCTACAATGAGCAGTTCTTC; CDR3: CASSPRDSYNEQFF
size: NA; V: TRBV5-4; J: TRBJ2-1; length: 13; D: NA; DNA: TGTGCCAGCAGCTTGGCGGCTCCCAGTGAGCAGTTCTTC; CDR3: CASSLAAPSEQFF
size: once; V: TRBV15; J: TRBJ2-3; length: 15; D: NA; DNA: TGTGCCACCAGCAGAGGGTCTAGGGACACAGATACGCAGTATTTT; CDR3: CATSRGSRDTDTQYF
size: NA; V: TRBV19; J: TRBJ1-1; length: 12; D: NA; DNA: TGTGCCAGTAGTAAGGGGAACACTGAAGCTTTCTTT; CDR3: CASSKGNTEAFF
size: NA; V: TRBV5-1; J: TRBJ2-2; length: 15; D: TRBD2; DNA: TGCGCCAGCAAACTAGCGGGAGGATATACCGGGGAGCTGTTTTTT; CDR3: CASKLAGGYTGELFF
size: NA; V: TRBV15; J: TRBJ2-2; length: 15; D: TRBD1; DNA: TGTGCCACCAGCAGAAGGGGGCTGAACACCGGGGAGCTGTTTTTT; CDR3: CATSRRGLNTGELFF
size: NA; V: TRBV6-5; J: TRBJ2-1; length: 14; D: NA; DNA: TGTGCCAGCAGTTACGGGGGACTTAACAATGAGCAGTTCTTC; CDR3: CASSYGGLNNEQFF
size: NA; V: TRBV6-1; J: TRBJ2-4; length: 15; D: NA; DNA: TGTGCCAGCAGTGTGACTCCCCTAGCCAAAAACATTCAGTACTTC; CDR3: CASSVTPLAKNIQYF
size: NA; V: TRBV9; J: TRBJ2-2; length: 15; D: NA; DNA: TGTGCCAGCAGCGCCGAACTAGTCCCCACCGGGGAGCTGTTTTTT; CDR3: CASSAELVPTGELFF
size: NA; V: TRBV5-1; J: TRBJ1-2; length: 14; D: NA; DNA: TGCGCCAGCTTTGTCCAGGGAACCAACTATGGCTACACCTTC; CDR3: CASFVQGTNYGYTF
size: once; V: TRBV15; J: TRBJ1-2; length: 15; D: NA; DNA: TGTGCCACCAGCAGCCTTATATCGATAGGGAATGGCTACACCTTC; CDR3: CATSSLISIGNGYTF
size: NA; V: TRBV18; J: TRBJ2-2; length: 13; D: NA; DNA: TGTGCCAGCTCCCCAGGACAAGCCGGGGAGCTGTTTTTT; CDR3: CASSPGQAGELFF
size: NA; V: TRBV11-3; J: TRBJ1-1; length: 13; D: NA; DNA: TGTGCCAGCAGCTCAGACAGTGGCACTGAAGCTTTCTTT; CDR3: CASSSDSGTEAFF
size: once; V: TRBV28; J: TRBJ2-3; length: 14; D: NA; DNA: TGTGCCAGCAGTTTATCCCGGGATACAGATACGCAGTATTTT; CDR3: CASSLSRDTDTQYF
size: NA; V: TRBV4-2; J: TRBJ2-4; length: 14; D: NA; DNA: TGTGCCAGCAGCCAAGGTGGCAGCAAAAACATTCAGTACTTC; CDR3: CASSQGGSKNIQYF
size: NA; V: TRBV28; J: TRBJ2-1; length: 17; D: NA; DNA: TGTGCCAGCAGCACCCAGGGCCAGAGGCGGTTCGACAATGAGCAGTTCTTC; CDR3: CASSTQGQRRFDNEQFF
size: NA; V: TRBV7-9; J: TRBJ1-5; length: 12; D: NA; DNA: TGTGCCAGCAGCCACGCGGGTTCGCCCCAGCATTTT; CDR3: CASSHAGSPQHF
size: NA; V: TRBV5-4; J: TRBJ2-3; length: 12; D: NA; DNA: TGTGCCAGCAGCTTGGGGGACAATACGCAGTATTTT; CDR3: CASSLGDNTQYF
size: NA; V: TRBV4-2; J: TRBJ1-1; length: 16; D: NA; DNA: TGTGCCAGCAGCCAAGAAGGGCGGGCGTTGAACACTGAAGCTTTCTTT; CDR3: CASSQEGRALNTEAFF
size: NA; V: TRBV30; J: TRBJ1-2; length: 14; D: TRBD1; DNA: TGTGCCTGGAGTGTGCCAGGGGGCTACGATGGCTACACCTTC; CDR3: CAWSVPGGYDGYTF
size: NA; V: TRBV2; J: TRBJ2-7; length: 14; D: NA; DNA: TGTGCCAGCAGTGAAGAGCGGGTAAACTACGAGCAGTACTTC; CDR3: CASSEERVNYEQYF
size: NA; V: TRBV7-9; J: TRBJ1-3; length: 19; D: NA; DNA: TGTGCCAGCAGCTTATGGGAAGCAGATACCTTTAGCTCTGGAAACACCATATATTTT; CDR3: CASSLWEADTFSSGNTIYF
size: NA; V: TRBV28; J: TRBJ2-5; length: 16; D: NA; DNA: TGTGCCAGCAGGGGATCGGCCGCGGGGAGCCAAGAGACCCAGTACTTC; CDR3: CASRGSAAGSQETQYF
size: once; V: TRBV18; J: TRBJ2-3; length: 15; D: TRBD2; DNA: TGTGCCAGCTCACCCAGCGGGAGTAAGACAGATACGCAGTATTTT; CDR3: CASSPSGSKTDTQYF
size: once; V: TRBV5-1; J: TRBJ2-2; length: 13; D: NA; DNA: TGCGCCAGCTCGGCGGCGAACACCGGGGAGCTGTTTTTT; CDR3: CASSAANTGELFF
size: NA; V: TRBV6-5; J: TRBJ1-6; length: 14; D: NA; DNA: TGTGCCAGCAGTCGGACAGCCCCTAGGTCACCCCTCCACTTT; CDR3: CASSRTAPRSPLHF
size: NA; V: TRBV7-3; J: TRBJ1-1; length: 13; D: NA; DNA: TGTGCCAGCAGCCACGGACGGGGCACTGAAGCTTTCTTT; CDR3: CASSHGRGTEAFF
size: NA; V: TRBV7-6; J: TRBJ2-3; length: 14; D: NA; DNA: TGTGCCAGCAGCTTAGGGGGGATTGGAGATACGCAGTATTTT; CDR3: CASSLGGIGDTQYF
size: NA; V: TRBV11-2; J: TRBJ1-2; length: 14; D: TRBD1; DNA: TGTGCCAGCAGCCGGACAGGGCGAAACTATGGCTACACCTTC; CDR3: CASSRTGRNYGYTF
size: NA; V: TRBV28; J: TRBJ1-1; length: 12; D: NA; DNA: TGTGCCAGCAGTATTAGGGAGTTTCAAGCTTTCTTT; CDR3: CASSIREFQAFF
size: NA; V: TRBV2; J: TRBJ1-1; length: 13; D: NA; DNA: TGTGCCAGCAGATTTGGAGAGGACACTGAAGCTTTCTTT; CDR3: CASRFGEDTEAFF
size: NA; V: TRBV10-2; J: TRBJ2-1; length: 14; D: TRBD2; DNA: TGCGCCAGCAGCGGGACTAGCGGGAGCTATGAGCAGTTCTTC; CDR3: CASSGTSGSYEQFF
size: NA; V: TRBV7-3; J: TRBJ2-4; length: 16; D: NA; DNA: TGTGCCAGCAGCTTAACCGGGACCGCGCCGGGAAACATTCAGTACTTC; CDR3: CASSLTGTAPGNIQYF
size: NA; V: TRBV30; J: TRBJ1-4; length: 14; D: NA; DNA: TGTGCCTGGAGTTTAGGAATACCTAATGAAAAACTGTTTTTT; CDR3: CAWSLGIPNEKLFF
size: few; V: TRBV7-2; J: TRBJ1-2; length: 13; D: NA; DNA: TGTGCCAGCAGCTTAGCCAGGAACTATGGCTACACCTTC; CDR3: CASSLARNYGYTF
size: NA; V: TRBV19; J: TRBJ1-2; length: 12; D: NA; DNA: TGTGCCAGTAGTACAGGACATGGGGGCTACACCTTC; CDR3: CASSTGHGGYTF